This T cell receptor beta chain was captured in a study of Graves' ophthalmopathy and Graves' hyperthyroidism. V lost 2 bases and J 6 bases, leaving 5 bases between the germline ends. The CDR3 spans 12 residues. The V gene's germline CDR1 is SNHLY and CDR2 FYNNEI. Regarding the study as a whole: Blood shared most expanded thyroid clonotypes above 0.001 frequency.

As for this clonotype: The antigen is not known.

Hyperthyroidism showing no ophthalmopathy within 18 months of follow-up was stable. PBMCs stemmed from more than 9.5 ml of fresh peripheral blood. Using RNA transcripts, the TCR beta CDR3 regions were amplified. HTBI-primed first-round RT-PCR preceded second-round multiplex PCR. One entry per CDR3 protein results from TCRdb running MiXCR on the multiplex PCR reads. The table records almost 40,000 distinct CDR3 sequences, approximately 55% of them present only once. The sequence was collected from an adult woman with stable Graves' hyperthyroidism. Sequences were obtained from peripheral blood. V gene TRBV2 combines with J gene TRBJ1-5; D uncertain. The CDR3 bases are TGTGCCAGCAGTGAACATTCTCAGCCCCAGCATTTT. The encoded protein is CASSEHSQPQHF.